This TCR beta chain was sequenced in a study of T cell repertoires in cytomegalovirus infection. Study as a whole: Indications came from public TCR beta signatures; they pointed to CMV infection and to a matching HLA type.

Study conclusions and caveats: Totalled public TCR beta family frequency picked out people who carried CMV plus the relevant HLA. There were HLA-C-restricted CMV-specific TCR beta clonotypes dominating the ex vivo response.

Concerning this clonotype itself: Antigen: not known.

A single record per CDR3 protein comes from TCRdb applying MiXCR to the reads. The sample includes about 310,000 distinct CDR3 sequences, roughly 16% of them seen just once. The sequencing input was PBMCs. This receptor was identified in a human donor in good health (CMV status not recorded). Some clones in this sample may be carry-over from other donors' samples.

The CDR3 protein is CATSRDWGETQYF. Here the CDR3 DNA reads TGTGCCACCAGCAGAGATTGGGGGGAGACCCAGTACTTC. This chain joins TRBV15 and TRBJ2-5; D might be TRBD1 or TRBD2, each matching 5 bases. The CDR3 is 13 amino acids. Deletions cut 0 bases from V and 5 bases from J, with 7 bases between. Germline lookup yields CDR1 LNHNV and CDR2 YYDKDF (reference sequence).